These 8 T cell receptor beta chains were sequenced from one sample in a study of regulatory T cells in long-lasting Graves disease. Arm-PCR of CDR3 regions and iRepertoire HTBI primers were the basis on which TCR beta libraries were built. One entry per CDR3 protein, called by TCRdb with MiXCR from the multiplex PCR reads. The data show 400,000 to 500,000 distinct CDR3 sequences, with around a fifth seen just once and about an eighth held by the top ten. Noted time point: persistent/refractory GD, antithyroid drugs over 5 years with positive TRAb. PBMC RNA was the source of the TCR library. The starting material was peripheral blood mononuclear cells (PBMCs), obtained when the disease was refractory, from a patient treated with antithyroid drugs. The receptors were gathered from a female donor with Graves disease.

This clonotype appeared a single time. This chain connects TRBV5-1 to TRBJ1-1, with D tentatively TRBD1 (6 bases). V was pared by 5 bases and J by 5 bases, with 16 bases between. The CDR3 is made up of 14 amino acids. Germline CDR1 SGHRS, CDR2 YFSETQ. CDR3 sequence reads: CASSRWGPGTEAFF. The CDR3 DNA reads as TGCGCCAGCAGTCGGTGGGGGCCGGGTACTGAAGCTTTCTTT. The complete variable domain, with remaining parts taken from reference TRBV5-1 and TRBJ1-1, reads KAGVTQTPRYLIKTRGQQVTLSCSPISGHRSVSWYQQTPGQGLQFLFEYFSETQRNKGNFPGRFSGRQFSNSRSEMNVSTLELGDSALYLCASSRWGPGTEAFFGQGTRLTVV.

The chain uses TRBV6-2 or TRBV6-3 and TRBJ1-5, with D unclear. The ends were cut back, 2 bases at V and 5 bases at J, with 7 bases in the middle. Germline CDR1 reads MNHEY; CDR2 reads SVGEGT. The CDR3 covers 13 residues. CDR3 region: CASSYDKDQPQHF. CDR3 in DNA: TGTGCCAGCAGTTACGACAAGGATCAGCCCCAGCATTTT.

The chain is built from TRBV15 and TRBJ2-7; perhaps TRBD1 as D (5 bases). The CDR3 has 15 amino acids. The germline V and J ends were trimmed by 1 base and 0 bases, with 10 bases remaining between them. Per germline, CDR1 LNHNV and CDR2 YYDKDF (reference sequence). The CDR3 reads CATSRVQDLSYEQYF. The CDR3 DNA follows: TGTGCCACCAGCAGAGTACAGGACCTCTCCTACGAGCAGTACTTC.

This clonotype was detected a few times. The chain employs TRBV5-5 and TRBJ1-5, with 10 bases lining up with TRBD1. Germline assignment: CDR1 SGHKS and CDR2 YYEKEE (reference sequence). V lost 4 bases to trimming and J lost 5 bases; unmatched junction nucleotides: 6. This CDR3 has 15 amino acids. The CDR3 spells CASSAQTGGYQPQHF. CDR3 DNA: TGTGCCAGCAGCGCCCAGACAGGGGGCTATCAGCCCCAGCATTTT.

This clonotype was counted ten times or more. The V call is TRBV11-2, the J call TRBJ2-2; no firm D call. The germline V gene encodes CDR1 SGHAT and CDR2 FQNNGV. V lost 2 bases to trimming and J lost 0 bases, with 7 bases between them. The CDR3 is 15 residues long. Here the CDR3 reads CASSLPLPNTGELFF. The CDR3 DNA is TGTGCCAGCAGCTTACCGCTCCCGAACACCGGGGAGCTGTTTTTT.

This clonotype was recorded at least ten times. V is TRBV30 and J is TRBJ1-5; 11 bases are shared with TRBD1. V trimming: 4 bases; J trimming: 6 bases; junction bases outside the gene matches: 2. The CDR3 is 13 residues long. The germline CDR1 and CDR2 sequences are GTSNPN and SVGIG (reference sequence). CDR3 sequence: CAWTGTGGQPQHF. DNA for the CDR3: TGTGCCTGGACCGGGACAGGGGGTCAGCCCCAGCATTTT.

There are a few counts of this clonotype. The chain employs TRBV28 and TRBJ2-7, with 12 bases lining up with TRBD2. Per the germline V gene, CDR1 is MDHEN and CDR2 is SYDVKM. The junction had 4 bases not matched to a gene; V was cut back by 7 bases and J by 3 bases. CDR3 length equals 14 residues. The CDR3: CASNRLAGVYEQYF. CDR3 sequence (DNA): TGTGCCAGCAACCGACTAGCGGGAGTCTACGAGCAGTACTTC.

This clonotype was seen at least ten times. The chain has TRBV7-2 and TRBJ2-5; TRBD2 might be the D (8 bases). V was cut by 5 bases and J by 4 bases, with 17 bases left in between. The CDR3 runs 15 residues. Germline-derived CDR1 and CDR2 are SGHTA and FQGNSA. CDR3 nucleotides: TGTGCCAGCAGCGGTGGGACAGCGGGAGCAGAGACCCAGTACTTC. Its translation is CASSGGTAGAETQYF.